The rows below give T cell receptor beta chains drawn from one sample of a study of HIV-infected patients and healthy controls. TCRdb reprocessed the 5' RACE reads via MiXCR and lists one record per CDR3 protein. The sample lists tens of thousands of distinct CDR3 sequences; about 16% were seen once. Sequencing input: CD4+ T cells from blood. The source is a human donor in good health. Each CDR3 is given without its conserved first and last residue. The size of a clone is reported for some rows only, either as once, few or many, or as a class for expanded clones.

clone_size v_call cdr3_aa
few TRBV28 ASSSYRGTEAF
many TRBV11-2 ASSGEGSGANVLT
. TRBV9 ASREFVREGNTEAF
. TRBV7-8 ASSVEGEAF
few TRBV15 ATSRTVNTGELF
. TRBV20-1 SAREHRGLAGGPVSEQF
. TRBV4-3 ASSHQLERQETQY
many TRBV7-9 ASSLRGGLPNTGELF
. TRBV15 ATSNLDFAGGKWNEQF
. TRBV3-1 ASSQGTPGLANIQY
few TRBV9 ASSVGGGEAEAF
. TRBV5-4 ASSFGNMDSYNEQF
few TRBV27 ASSSRVQMNTEAF
. TRBV18 ASSQMSGYEQY